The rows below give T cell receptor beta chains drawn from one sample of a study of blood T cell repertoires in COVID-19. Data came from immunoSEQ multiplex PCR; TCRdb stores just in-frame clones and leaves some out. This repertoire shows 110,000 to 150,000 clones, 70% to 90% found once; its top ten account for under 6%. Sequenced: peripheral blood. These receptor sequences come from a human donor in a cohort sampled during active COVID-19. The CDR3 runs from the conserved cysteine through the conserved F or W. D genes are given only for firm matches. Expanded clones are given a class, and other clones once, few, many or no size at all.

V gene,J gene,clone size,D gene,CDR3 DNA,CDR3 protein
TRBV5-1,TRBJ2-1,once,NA,TGCGCCAGCAGTCGCCAGGGACAAGAAAATGAGCAGTTCTTC,CASSRQGQENEQFF
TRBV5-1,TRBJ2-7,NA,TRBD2,TGCGCCAGCAGCCCTAGGGACTACCCCACCTACGAGCAGTACTTC,CASSPRDYPTYEQYF
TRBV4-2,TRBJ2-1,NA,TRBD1,TGTGCCAGCAGCCAAGGGGGGACAGACTCCTACAATGAGCAGTTCTTC,CASSQGGTDSYNEQFF
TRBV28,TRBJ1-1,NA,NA,TGTGCCAGCACCCAGACGGGAACTGAAGCTTTCTTT,CASTQTGTEAFF
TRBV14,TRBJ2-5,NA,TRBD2,TGTGCCAGCAGTTCACTAGCGGTGCAAGAGACCCAGTACTTC,CASSSLAVQETQYF
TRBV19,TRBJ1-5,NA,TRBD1,TGTGCCAGTCGCAGGGGGATCCACAATCAGCCCCAGCATTTT,CASRRGIHNQPQHF
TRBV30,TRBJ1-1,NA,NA,TGTGCCTGGAGTGTATTTAAAAACACTGAAGCTTTCTTT,CAWSVFKNTEAFF
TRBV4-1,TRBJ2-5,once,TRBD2,TGCGCCAGCAGCCGCCGGGGACTAGCAGAAGAGACCCAGTACTTC,CASSRRGLAEETQYF
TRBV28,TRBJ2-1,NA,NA,TGTGCCAGCTTGAGGGGGTACTACAATGAGCAGTTCTTC,CASLRGYYNEQFF
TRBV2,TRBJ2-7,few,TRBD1,TGTGCCAGCAGTACGGGACAGGGTGGCTACGAGCAGTACTTC,CASSTGQGGYEQYF
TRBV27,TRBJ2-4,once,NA,TGTGCCAGCAGCCCCAATGTGGGGAGTGTCAAAAACATTCAGTACTTC,CASSPNVGSVKNIQYF
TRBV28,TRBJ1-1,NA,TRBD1,TGTGCCAGCAGTTTCCAGGGGGGCACTGAAGCTTTCTTT,CASSFQGGTEAFF
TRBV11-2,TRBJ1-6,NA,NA,TGTGCCAGCAGCTTAGTGGGGCTAGAAGGTTCACCCCTCCACTTT,CASSLVGLEGSPLHF
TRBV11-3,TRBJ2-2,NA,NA,TGTGCCAGCTCCCCAGGACACTACACCGGGGAGCTGTTTTTT,CASSPGHYTGELFF
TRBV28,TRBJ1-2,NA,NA,TGTGCCAGCAGTTTAGCCAGGGGAAACTATGGCTACACCTTC,CASSLARGNYGYTF
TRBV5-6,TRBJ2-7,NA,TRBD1,TGTGCCAGCAGCTTGAAATCAGGGGGCATTCAGAGGGACGAGCAGTACTTC,CASSLKSGGIQRDEQYF
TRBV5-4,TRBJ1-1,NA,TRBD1,TGTGCCAGCAGCTTGGACAGGGGGCTTTCTGAAGCTTTCTTT,CASSLDRGLSEAFF
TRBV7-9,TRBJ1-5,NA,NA,TGTGCCAGCAGCTTAGCGAAGGGACACCTGGGGAGCAATCAGCCCCAGCATTTT,CASSLAKGHLGSNQPQHF
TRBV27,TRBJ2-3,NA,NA,TGTGCCAGCAGCCCTGTCGTAGCGGAAGTAGATACGCAGTATTTT,CASSPVVAEVDTQYF
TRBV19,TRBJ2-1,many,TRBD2,TGTGCCAGTAGTGTTCGGACTAGCGGCACCTACAATGAGCAGTTCTTC,CASSVRTSGTYNEQFF
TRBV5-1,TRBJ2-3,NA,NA,TGCGCCAGCAGCTTGGGGGGGCCGGGGTCAGATACGCAGTATTTT,CASSLGGPGSDTQYF
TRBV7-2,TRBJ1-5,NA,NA,TGTGCCAGCAGCTTAGGTCGGCGGGGGGTTGGCAATCAGCCCCAGCATTTT,CASSLGRRGVGNQPQHF
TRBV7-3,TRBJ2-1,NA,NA,TGTGCCAGCAGCTTAACCCGCGACACTGAGCAGTTCTTC,CASSLTRDTEQFF
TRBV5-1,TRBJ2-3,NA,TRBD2,TGCGCCAGCACCCCGGGGGGGGCGGATACGCAGTATTTT,CASTPGGADTQYF
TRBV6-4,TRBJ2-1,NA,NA,TGTGCCAGCAGTGACTCAGGGGGGGACTGGCCTTCTCGGCAGTTCTTC,CASSDSGGDWPSRQFF
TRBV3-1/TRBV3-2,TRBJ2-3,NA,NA,TGTGCCAGCAGCCAAGGGGTGGGGGCCCACGGTGATACGCAGTATTTT,CASSQGVGAHGDTQYF
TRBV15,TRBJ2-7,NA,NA,TGTGCCACCAGCAGAGATAATGGAGGCCGGGCCTACGAGCAGTACTTC,CATSRDNGGRAYEQYF
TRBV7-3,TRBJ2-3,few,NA,TGTGCCAGCAGCCCCAGGGACACGGGCACAGATACGCAGTATTTT,CASSPRDTGTDTQYF
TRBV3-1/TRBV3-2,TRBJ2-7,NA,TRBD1,TGTGCCAGCAGCCACACCGGGACAGGGGACGACTACGAGCAGTACTTC,CASSHTGTGDDYEQYF
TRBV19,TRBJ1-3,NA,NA,TGTGCCAGTAGTATAGTGGGAGCCTCTGGAAACACCATATATTTT,CASSIVGASGNTIYF
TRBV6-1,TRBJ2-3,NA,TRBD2,TGTGCCAGCAGTGAGGGACTAGCGGGGGGCGGATTGACAGATACGCAGTATTTT,CASSEGLAGGGLTDTQYF
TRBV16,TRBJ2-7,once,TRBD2,TGTGCCAGCAGCCAATCAAGACTAGCGGGGTACGAGCAGTACTTC,CASSQSRLAGYEQYF
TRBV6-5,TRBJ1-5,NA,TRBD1,TGTGCCAGCACCCTGACAGGGCGGCAGCCCCAGCATTTT,CASTLTGRQPQHF
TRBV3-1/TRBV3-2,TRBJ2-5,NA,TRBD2,TGTGCCAGCAGCCAAAAAACTAGCGGACAAGAGACCCAGTACTTC,CASSQKTSGQETQYF
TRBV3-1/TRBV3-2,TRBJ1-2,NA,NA,TGTGCCAGCAGCCAAGGCGGACTCTATGGCTACACCTTC,CASSQGGLYGYTF
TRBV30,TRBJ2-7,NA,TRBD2,TGTGCCTGGAGCCAGCGGGAGCTCTACGAGCAGTACTTC,CAWSQRELYEQYF
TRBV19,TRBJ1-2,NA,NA,TGTGCCAGTAGTCCCGGACCTGGCGGGGCTTATGGCTACACCTTC,CASSPGPGGAYGYTF
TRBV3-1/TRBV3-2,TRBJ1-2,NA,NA,TGTGCCAGCAGCCAACAGACGGGAACTAACTATGGCTACACCTTC,CASSQQTGTNYGYTF
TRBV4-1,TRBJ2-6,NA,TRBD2,TGCGCCAGCAGCCCCAGCCAACTAGCGGGAGCTGGGGCCAACGTCCTGACTTTC,CASSPSQLAGAGANVLTF
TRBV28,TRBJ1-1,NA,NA,TGTGCCAGCAGTTTGAATAACGGGATTAACACTGAAGCTTTCTTT,CASSLNNGINTEAFF
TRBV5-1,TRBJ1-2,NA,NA,TGCGCCAGCAGACTTGTCGACAGCCTATTCTATGGCTACACCTTC,CASRLVDSLFYGYTF
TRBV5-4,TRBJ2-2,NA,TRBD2,TGTGCCAGCAGCTTTAACCGCGCTAGCGGGGTGCCGAACACCGGGGAGCTGTTTTTT,CASSFNRASGVPNTGELFF
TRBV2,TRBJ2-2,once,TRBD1,TGTGCCAGCAAACTTATGGGACAGGGGGCCGCCGGGGAGCTGTTTTTT,CASKLMGQGAAGELFF
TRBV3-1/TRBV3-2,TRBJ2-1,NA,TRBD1,TGTGCCAGCATGGTCCGGGACAGAAAAAACAATGAGCAGTTCTTC,CASMVRDRKNNEQFF
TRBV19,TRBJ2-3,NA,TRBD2,TGTGCCAGTGGGGAGCGGGGAATAGATACGCAGTATTTT,CASGERGIDTQYF
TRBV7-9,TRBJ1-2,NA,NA,TGTGCCAGCAGCTTAGACGGGTATGGCTACACCTTC,CASSLDGYGYTF
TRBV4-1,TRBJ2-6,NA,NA,TGCGCCAGCAGCCAAGATCTGAGCGGGTCCGGGGCCAATGTCCTGACTTTC,CASSQDLSGSGANVLTF
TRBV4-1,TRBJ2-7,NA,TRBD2,TGCGCCAGCAGCCAGACTAGCGGGAGGGCCTCTCCCGAGCAGTACTTC,CASSQTSGRASPEQYF
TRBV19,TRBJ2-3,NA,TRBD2,TGTGCCAGTAGTGCCACGACTAGCGGGGTAGACACAGATACGCAGTATTTT,CASSATTSGVDTDTQYF
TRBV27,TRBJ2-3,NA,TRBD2,TGTGCCACCTTTCTAGCGGAGACAGATACGCAGTATTTT,CATFLAETDTQYF
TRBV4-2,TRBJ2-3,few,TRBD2,TGTGCCAGCAGCCAAGGTGTTAGCGGGGTGAATACGCAGTATTTT,CASSQGVSGVNTQYF
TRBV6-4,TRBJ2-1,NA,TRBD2,TGTGCCAGCGGTGAAATAGCGGGAGGCAGGGGGCAGTTCTTC,CASGEIAGGRGQFF